What follows is one TCR beta chain and its context. It has no known antigen specificity. For every CD8+ T cell subset, about 300,000 cells were flow-sorted straight into RLT lysis buffer, and each subset was sorted in triplicate. To exclude memory contaminants, naive CD8+ T cells were stringently defined as CD45RO-CCR7+CD27+CD95-. Standard density gradient centrifugation was used to isolate peripheral blood mononuclear cells from buffy coats. Naive CXCR3-negative and CXCR3-positive CD8+ T cells were flow-sorted using a FACSAria III. Total RNA was extracted from sorted cells using an RNeasy Mini Kit. From a lookup of the germline V gene, CDR1 and CDR2 are LGHNA and YNFKEQ. From its cysteine to its phenylalanine, the CDR3 spans 15 amino acids. No DNA was logged. The sample was run on a NextSeq 550. The Human TCR Profiling Kit (MiLaboratory) was used to prepare UMI-labeled 5' RACE TRB cDNA libraries. The full amount of extracted RNA was used for cDNA synthesis, and the full amount of resulting cDNA was used for PCR amplification. The libraries were made side by side, with each library going through the same number of PCR cycles. Regarding the original processing steps: About 53,000 +/- 9,400 unique UMI-labeled TRB cDNA molecules per library were extracted with MIGEC and MiXCR, with at least two reads per UMI required. Each library averaged about 40,000 +/- 10,000 functional in-frame TRB CDR3 nucleotide clonotypes without stop codons. Diversity metrics, including normalized Shannon-Wiener and Chao1, were computed in VDJtools after downsampling to 5000 UMI-labeled TRB molecules per sample. Clonotype-size-weighted physicochemical properties of the central five CDR3 residues (interaction energy, strength, volume and Kidera factor 4) were computed in VDJtools. Based on TCRdb reprocessing of the reads, there is one entry per CDR3 protein sequence, and DNA is missing. TCRdb's processing, not the study's, gives the V and J calls here. This sample's table carries approximately 70,000 distinct CDR3 sequences. Of the sample, about 1.5% is held by the ten largest clones.

These data come from a study of CXCR3-negative and CXCR3-positive naive CD8 T cells (dated by TCRdb to the late 2010s). The study in broad terms: In total, 110 million to 150 million TRB reads were obtained, corresponding to roughly 1.5 +/- 0.3 million reads per library. For the TRBV-TRBJ cluster analysis, the naive subsets came from 5 donors, while the memory cells came from 3 donors. Data from roughly twelve donors, pooled across two independent experiments, went into the diversity and physicochemical repertoire analyses.

Here is what the overall study found, with its caveats: Surface CD5, linked to self-reactivity in mice, was comparable between naive subsets; TCR interaction strength was therefore also inferred from TRB CDR3 physicochemical properties. Both naive subsets had comparably high repertoire diversity, while memory CD8+ T cells had much lower repertoire diversity. TRBV-TRBJ usage was similar between naive CXCR3-negative and CXCR3-positive cells from the same donor, while memory cells showed distinct patterns. TRB CDR3s from CXCR3-positive naive cells showed higher hydrophobicity (lower Kidera factor 4), lower energy, and higher strength and volume indices than CXCR3-negative naive cells. CXCR3 expression partially decreased after cryopreservation, so most assays used freshly isolated PBMCs.

This TCR derives from a human donor in good health. Some clones in this sample may be carry-over from other donors' samples. What was sequenced was naive CXCR3- CD8+ T cells from blood. The cell subset or site label corresponds to: CD45RO-CCR7+CD27+CD95- naive CD8+ T cells lacking CXCR3 (TNR3-). The rearranged segments are TRBV4-2 and TRBJ2-7; the TCRdb D gene call, TRBD1, has no DNA to confirm it. CDR3 reads: CASSQEPGDNYEQYF.